The clone carrying this TCR beta chain came up once. This sample is drawn from a study of CD8 T cells in Susac syndrome. Germline V CDR1 and CDR2: LGHNA, YNFKEQ. The CDR3 contains 15 residues. Trimming cost V 4 bases and J 5 bases; bases outside gene matches: 8. The RNA, 0.5 to 1 ug, was put through reverse transcription using random hexamers. TCRdb fed the immunoSEQ multiplex PCR reads into MiXCR, producing one record per CDR3 protein. The sample lists almost 450,000 distinct CDR3 sequences; approximately 85% were seen once. This sequence joins TRBV4-2 and TRBJ2-1; TRBD2 matches at 7 bases. The sequence came from a human donor with multiple sclerosis. Input material: CD8+ T cells from PBMCs. CDR3 sequence (DNA): TGTGCCAGCAGCCCCTCGGGGGGAGGAAACAATGAGCAGTTCTTC. Protein product: CASSPSGGGNNEQFF.